These 19 T cell receptor beta chains share one sample of origin, sequenced in a study of shared clonotypes between healthy human individuals. Assay: immunoSEQ multiplex PCR; the TCRdb copy retains only in-frame clones and omits some. Here the sample spans more than 2 million clones, about 95% being singletons. Cells designated naive CD8 were CD45RO-negative and were positively selected for CCR7, with terminally differentiated effector memory CD45RA+ cells excluded. The sample taken for sequencing was naive CD8+ T cells sorted from blood. Receptors were obtained from a man aged 18 to 35 in good health.

The chain employs TRBV30 and TRBJ2-1, with 9 bases fitting TRBD2. Germline lookup yields CDR1 GTSNPN and CDR2 SVGIG (reference sequence). The CDR3 sequence is 13 residues long. Unmatched junction bases numbered 4, after V lost 4 bases and J lost 6 bases. CDR3 sequence reads: CAWNGGGANEQFF. The CDR3 bases are TGTGCCTGGAACGGCGGGGGGGCCAATGAGCAGTTCTTC.

Here the CDR3 DNA reads TGTGCCAGCAGCTTGATGGGACTAGCGGGTAAAAATGAGCAGTTCTTC. It specifies CASSLMGLAGKNEQFF. The gene calls are TRBV5-6 and TRBJ2-1; 12 nucleotides align to TRBD2. In germline, CDR1 is SGHDT, CDR2 YYEEEE. This CDR3 contains 16 residues. Unmatched junction bases numbered 6, after V lost 1 base and J lost 7 bases.

This sequence joins TRBV19 and TRBJ2-4; D is ambiguous. The CDR3 is 13 residues long. Trimming took 3 bases from V and 9 from J, leaving 12 bases between them. Germline CDR1 LNHDA, CDR2 SQIVND (reference sequence). CDR3 in amino acids: CASSIISPGIQYF. CDR3 nucleotide sequence: TGTGCCAGTAGTATTATTAGTCCGGGCATTCAGTACTTC.

The V and J genes are TRBV5-4 and TRBJ1-1, with a possible D match to TRBD1 (6 bases). CDR1 is SGHNT, CDR2 YYREEE, per germline (reference sequence). The ends were cut back, 3 bases at V and 4 bases at J, with 16 bases in the middle. This CDR3 comprises 15 residues. The CDR3 here is CASSYTGTLITEAFF. CDR3 DNA sequence: TGTGCCAGCAGCTATACCGGGACACTGATCACTGAAGCTTTCTTT.

The rearrangement links TRBV9 to TRBJ2-2, with 10 bases fitting TRBD2. Trimming took 3 bases from V and 2 from J; bases not matched to a gene: 10. Germline loops: CDR1 SGDLS, CDR2 YYNGEE. The CDR3 runs to 18 residues. CDR3: CASSAALRTSGNTGELFF. The DNA for the CDR3 is TGTGCCAGCAGCGCCGCCCTCAGGACTAGCGGTAACACCGGGGAGCTGTTTTTT.

The chain combines TRBV7-6 with TRBJ2-3; TRBD2 aligns across 9 bases. The CDR3 totals 16 residues. Germline assignment: CDR1 SGHVS and CDR2 FNYEAQ. Trimming took 5 bases from V and 3 from J; bases not matched to a gene: 9. This CDR3 is CASSPSLAGRTDTQYF. Here the CDR3 DNA reads TGTGCCAGCAGCCCGTCTCTAGCGGGACGAACAGATACGCAGTATTTT. The full variable domain, its missing parts supplied by reference TRBV7-6 and TRBJ2-3, is GAGVSQSPRYKVTKRGQDVALRCDPISGHVSLYWYRQALGQGPEFLTYFNYEAQQDKSGLPNDRFSAERPEGSISTLTIQRTEQRDSAMYRCASSPSLAGRTDTQYFGPGTRLTVL.

The chain uses TRBV9 and TRBJ1-3; 7 positions match TRBD1. Germline trimming cut 3 bases from V and 3 bases from J; bases unmatched to any gene: 3. The CDR3 totals 14 residues. The V gene's germline CDR1 is SGDLS and CDR2 YYNGEE. CDR3 sequence reads: CASSGQGIGNTIYF. For the CDR3, the DNA is TGTGCCAGCAGCGGACAGGGTATTGGAAACACCATATATTTT. The variable domain in full, completed from reference TRBV9 and TRBJ1-3, reads DSGVTQTPKHLITATGQRVTLRCSPRSGDLSVYWYQQSLDQGLQFLIQYYNGEERAKGNILERFSAQQFPDLHSELNLSSLELGDSALYFCASSGQGIGNTIYFGEGSWLTVV.

This rearrangement joins TRBV25-1 to TRBJ1-3; no reliable D call. CDR3 length: 14 amino acids. V was pared by 6 bases and J by 3 bases, with 12 bases between. CDR1 and CDR2 from the germline V gene are MGHDK and SYGVNS. Written as DNA, the CDR3 is TGTGCCAGCAGGCCATCTGGGGTTGGAAACACCATATATTTT. Its translation: CASRPSGVGNTIYF.

This clone was counted only a few times. Other DNA sequences in the same sample also yield this CDR3. The chain has TRBV27 and TRBJ2-7, with TRBD1 identical over 11 bases. Germline-derived CDR1 and CDR2 are MNHEY and SMNVEV (reference sequence). The CDR3 is 14 residues long. Trimming at V came to 5 bases and at J to 4 bases, leaving 4 bases not matched to a gene. CDR3 nucleotide sequence: TGTGCCAGCAGTCCCGGGACAGGGGGGTACGAGCAGTACTTC. Protein product: CASSPGTGGYEQYF.

The J gene is TRBJ2-1, the V gene TRBV9; 10 nucleotides match TRBD1. V trimming: 3 bases; J trimming: 8 bases; junction bases outside the gene matches: 8. The germline V gene encodes CDR1 SGDLS and CDR2 YYNGEE. CDR3 length: 15 residues. The CDR3 region is CASSAKGTGAHEQFF. Written as DNA, the CDR3 is TGTGCCAGCAGCGCCAAGGGGACAGGGGCTCATGAGCAGTTCTTC.

The chain employs TRBV30 and TRBJ2-2; D unresolved. Between the trimmed V and J ends, which lost 1 base and 1 base, there was a span of 10 bases. CDR1 and CDR2 from the germline V gene are GTSNPN and SVGIG (reference sequence). The CDR3 totals 15 residues. The CDR3 sequence is CAWSDRAMNTGELFF. In DNA form, the CDR3 reads TGTGCCTGGAGTGACAGAGCCATGAACACCGGGGAGCTGTTTTTT.

The CDR3 loop is CASSEAHSSPYEQYF. Here the CDR3 DNA reads TGTGCCAGCAGTGAAGCGCACAGTTCCCCCTACGAGCAGTACTTC. The J gene is TRBJ2-7, the V gene TRBV6-1; D unresolved. V lost 0 bases and J 2 bases, leaving 11 bases between the germline ends. Germline lookup yields CDR1 MNHNS and CDR2 SASEGT. The CDR3 runs 15 residues.

The V call is TRBV9, the J call TRBJ2-3, with D unresolved. This CDR3 comprises 14 residues. Deletions cut 5 bases from V and 5 bases from J, with 15 bases between. CDR1 is SGDLS, CDR2 YYNGEE, per germline. The CDR3 region has the DNA TGTGCCAGCAGGGTCGGTGCTGGTGAAGATACGCAGTATTTT. As protein: CASRVGAGEDTQYF.

The gene calls are TRBV6-6 and TRBJ1-5; tentative D call: TRBD1 (5 bases). Germline-derived CDR1 and CDR2 are MNHNY and SVGAGI (reference sequence). Trimming pared 2 bases from V and 6 bases from J, leaving 8 bases between. The CDR3 covers 13 residues. In nucleotides, the CDR3 is TGTGCCAGCAGTTACGGGACCGGTCAGCCCCAGCATTTT. Protein product: CASSYGTGQPQHF.

V is TRBV4-1 and J is TRBJ2-5; D unresolved. The V and J ends lost 3 bases and 6 bases respectively, with 11 bases between them. Germline lookup yields CDR1 MGHRA and CDR2 YSYEKL. CDR3 size: 13 residues. CDR3 residues: CASSHPLEKTQYF. CDR3 sequence (DNA): TGCGCCAGCAGCCACCCCCTAGAGAAGACCCAGTACTTC.

With regard to this clone: Within the sample, other DNA sequences also encode this same CDR3. The chain carries TRBV2 and TRBJ2-3; D is uncertain. This CDR3 contains 12 residues. Germline CDR1 and CDR2: SNHLY and FYNNEI. Trimming stripped 7 bases from V and 1 base from J, with 6 bases between. The CDR3 DNA reads as TGTGCCAGCAAGGCAGGCACAGATACGCAGTATTTT. Translation: CASKAGTDTQYF.

V and J are TRBV14 and TRBJ2-1; 9 bases map to TRBD1. The ends lost 4 bases at V and 6 bases at J; junction bases unmatched: 7. Germline CDR1 and CDR2: SGHDN and FVKESK. This CDR3 has 15 residues. CDR3 nucleotide sequence: TGTGCCAGCAGCCCCCTCGGGACAGGGCCCAATGAGCAGTTCTTC. As protein: CASSPLGTGPNEQFF. Complete variable domain (other parts from reference TRBV14 and TRBJ2-1): EAGVTQFPSHSVIEKGQTVTLRCDPISGHDNLYWYRRVMGKEIKFLLHFVKESKQDESGMPNNRFLAERTGGTYSTLKVQPAELEDSGVYFCASSPLGTGPNEQFFGPGTRLTVL.

This clone is a singleton in its sample. The V call is TRBV21-1, the J call TRBJ2-3; TRBD1 reflects the table's D call only, with no check against the DNA. TRBV21-1 is shown as a pseudogene. The CDR3 has 15 residues. CDR3 DNA sequence: TGTGCCAGCAGGACAAGAGAAGACAGCAACGATACGCAGTATTTT. It codes for CASRTREDSNDTQYF.

The rearrangement links TRBV7-9 to TRBJ2-1, with unresolved D. This CDR3 is built from 12 residues. CDR1 SEHNR and CDR2 FQNEAQ come from the germline V gene (reference sequence). V dropped 5 bases and J dropped 5 bases, with 7 bases sitting between them. Here the CDR3 DNA reads TGTGCCAGCAGCACCAGAGACAATGAGCAGTTCTTC. The encoded protein is CASSTRDNEQFF.